The 21 T cell receptor beta chains below were found in one sample sequenced in a study of blood T cell repertoires in COVID-19. Profiled with immunoSEQ multiplex PCR; TCRdb holds only in-frame clones, not every one. The sample has around 300,000 clones; 88% are singletons. Sequenced input: PBMCs or T cells enriched from blood (not recorded which). Receptor source: a woman aged 50 to 60 who had recovered from COVID-19.

The chain carries TRBV3-1 (or the pseudogene TRBV3-2) and TRBJ2-7; D perhaps matches TRBD2 (6 bases). V was trimmed by 3 bases and J by 2 bases, leaving 11 bases between them. This CDR3 region has 14 residues. CDR1 and CDR2 (germline): LGHDT, YNNKEL (reference sequence). CDR3 residues: CASSQEGSTYEQYF. DNA for the CDR3: TGTGCCAGCAGCCAGGAGGGGAGTACCTACGAGCAGTACTTC.

The chain employs TRBV5-1 and TRBJ1-2; 7 positions match TRBD1. CDR1 and CDR2 (germline): SGHRS, YFSETQ. The CDR3 is 15 amino acids. V was clipped by 0 bases and J by 0 bases; unmatched bases: 2. CDR3 in amino acids: CASSLEQGANYGYTF. The CDR3 coding sequence is TGCGCCAGCAGCTTGGAGCAGGGGGCTAACTATGGCTACACCTTC.

The J gene is TRBJ2-1, the V gene TRBV5-1; 14 nucleotides align to TRBD2. With 0 bases clipped from V and 6 bases from J, the junction kept 2 bases outside the gene matches. The germline V gene encodes CDR1 SGHRS and CDR2 YFSETQ. There are 16 residues in the CDR3. Here the CDR3 DNA reads TGCGCCAGCAGCTTGGGTGGGACTAGCGGGAGCAATGAGCAGTTCTTC. As protein: CASSLGGTSGSNEQFF. Drawing the rest from reference TRBV5-1 and TRBJ2-1, the complete variable domain is KAGVTQTPRYLIKTRGQQVTLSCSPISGHRSVSWYQQTPGQGLQFLFEYFSETQRNKGNFPGRFSGRQFSNSRSEMNVSTLELGDSALYLCASSLGGTSGSNEQFFGPGTRLTVL.

The rearrangement joins TRBV5-1 to TRBJ1-5, with D unresolved. Trimming cost V 5 bases and J 0 bases, with 12 bases left between them. Germline values: CDR1 SGHRS, CDR2 YFSETQ. This CDR3 is 15 amino acids long. In DNA, the CDR3 is TGCGCCAGCAGTCCAGGCGAGTATAGCAATCAGCCCCAGCATTTT. This codes for CASSPGEYSNQPQHF.

Only one count was recorded for this clone. This rearrangement joins TRBV24-1 to TRBJ1-5; no definite D call. The V gene's germline CDR1 is KGHDR and CDR2 SFDVKD. This CDR3 has 14 amino acids. Trimming pared 5 bases from V and 4 bases from J, leaving 11 bases between. DNA for the CDR3: TGTGCCACCAGTGGAACCGGGGATAATCAGCCCCAGCATTTT. Protein product: CATSGTGDNQPQHF.

The chain combines TRBV2 with TRBJ1-2; D is perhaps TRBD1 (5 bases). This CDR3 is 16 amino acids long. Germline assignment: CDR1 SNHLY and CDR2 FYNNEI. Trimming left V 6 bases short and J 4 bases short, with 21 bases between. Here the CDR3 reads CASSSLGGPIVYGYTF. In nucleotides, the CDR3 is TGTGCCAGCAGCTCCCTCGGGGGTCCTATCGTCTATGGCTACACCTTC.

The chain joins TRBV5-1 to TRBJ2-3, with TRBD2 matching over 10 bases. The CDR3 sequence is 23 residues long. V lost 0 bases to trimming and J lost 0 bases; unmatched junction nucleotides: 22. The germline CDR1 and CDR2 sequences are SGHRS and YFSETQ. In DNA form, the CDR3 reads TGCGCCAGCAGCTTGGCCTGGGCTAGCGGGAGAATTTTCGATGGTTCTAGCACAGATACGCAGTATTTT. Encoded protein: CASSLAWASGRIFDGSSTDTQYF.

This sequence joins TRBV6-5 and TRBJ2-2; D is unclear. V lost 5 bases and J lost 8, with 6 bases in between. Germline V lookup: CDR1 MNHEY, CDR2 SVGAGI. The CDR3 has 11 residues. CDR3 amino acids: CASSQLGELFF. The CDR3 nucleotides are TGTGCCAGCAGTCAACTAGGGGAGCTGTTTTTT.

This chain joins TRBV28 and TRBJ1-2; D is possibly TRBD1 (5 bases). Trimming took off 3 bases at V and 6 bases at J, with 11 bases between the two ends. The CDR3 loop spans 13 amino acids. Germline V lookup: CDR1 MDHEN, CDR2 SYDVKM. As DNA, the CDR3 is TGTGCCAGCAGTTTCACCAGACAGAATGGCTACACCTTC. It yields the protein CASSFTRQNGYTF.

The J gene is TRBJ2-1, the V gene TRBV9; TRBD2 aligns across 10 bases. The V and J ends lost 4 bases and 9 bases, in that order; junction bases with no gene match: 10. Germline V gives CDR1 SGDLS, CDR2 YYNGEE. CDR3 length: 15 residues. CDR3 in amino acids: CASSQATSGSVEQFF. The CDR3 nucleotides read TGTGCCAGCAGCCAAGCGACTAGCGGGTCCGTTGAGCAGTTCTTC.

The J gene is TRBJ1-6, the V gene TRBV28; 8 bases are shared with TRBD1. There are 15 residues in the CDR3. V shed 7 bases, J shed 12 bases, and the junction held 14 bases outside the gene matches. Germline lookup yields CDR1 MDHEN and CDR2 SYDVKM. CDR3 residues: CASTKWTGRGGPLHF. CDR3 bases: TGTGCCAGCACCAAATGGACAGGGAGAGGGGGACCCCTCCACTTT.

The V and J genes are TRBV11-2 and TRBJ1-2; D unresolved. Germline assignment: CDR1 SGHAT and CDR2 FQNNGV. Trimming left V 5 bases short and J 5 bases short, with 12 bases between. CDR3 length: 13 residues. The CDR3 reads CASSPDPQYGYTF. The CDR3 coding sequence is TGTGCCAGCAGCCCCGACCCACAGTATGGCTACACCTTC.

This chain links TRBV11-2 with TRBJ2-1; TRBD2 matches at 12 bases. Germline lookup yields CDR1 SGHAT and CDR2 FQNNGV. V lost 5 bases and J lost 4; bases outside the gene matches: 3. The CDR3 contains 15 residues. DNA of the CDR3: TGTGCCAGCAGCACCGGACTAGCGGGATACAATGAGCAGTTCTTC. It is translated as CASSTGLAGYNEQFF.

This clone was picked up one time. The J gene is TRBJ1-3, the V gene TRBV15; D ambiguous. Germline values: CDR1 LNHNV, CDR2 YYDKDF (reference sequence). The ends were cut back, 0 bases at V and 0 bases at J, with 6 bases in the middle. The CDR3 has 15 amino acids. The CDR3 DNA follows: TGTGCCACCAGCAGAGACCTTAGCTCTGGAAACACCATATATTTT. Protein product: CATSRDLSSGNTIYF.

Concerning this clone itself: Since a much larger clone is just one base distant, this may be a read error. The chain uses TRBV11-2 and TRBJ1-3; D uncertain. Germline V gene lookup returns CDR1 SGHAT and CDR2 FQNNGV. This CDR3 comprises 16 residues. Deletions cut 6 bases from V and 0 bases from J, with 15 bases between. The CDR3 is CASSQPEQHSGNTIYF. The CDR3 DNA reads TGTGCCAGCAGTCAACCGGAACAGCACTCTGGAAACACCATATATTTT.

This rearrangement joins TRBV15 to TRBJ2-1; a weak D match, TRBD2 (6 bases). V was shortened by 0 bases and J by 2 bases, with 11 bases between the two germline ends. This CDR3 contains 16 residues. Germline V lookup: CDR1 LNHNV, CDR2 YYDKDF (reference sequence). The CDR3 loop is CATSRDPGGTYNEQFF. The CDR3 nucleotides are TGTGCCACCAGCAGAGATCCCGGGGGTACCTACAATGAGCAGTTCTTC.

The J gene is TRBJ1-2, the V gene TRBV4-1; 8 nucleotides match TRBD1. Trimming took 4 bases from V and 4 from J; bases not matched to a gene: 8. Germline loops: CDR1 MGHRA, CDR2 YSYEKL. The CDR3 extends over 15 amino acids. The chain's CDR3 is CASSPSGGASYGYTF. The DNA for the CDR3 is TGCGCCAGCAGCCCTTCAGGGGGCGCCAGCTATGGCTACACCTTC.

The V call is TRBV4-2, the J call TRBJ1-3, with D unresolved. The length of the CDR3 is 17 residues. Germline CDR1 is LGHNA and CDR2 is YNFKEQ. Trimming cost V 0 bases and J 4 bases, with 16 bases left between them. CDR3 nucleotides: TGTGCCAGCAGCCAAGATTGGGCCGCGAGAACCGGAAACACCATATATTTT. Protein: CASSQDWAARTGNTIYF.

This clone has only a few counts. The V gene is TRBV7-2, the J gene TRBJ1-6, with TRBD1 identical over 9 bases. CDR1 is SGHTA and CDR2 is FQGNSA in the germline V gene. V gave up 5 bases and J gave up 10 bases; unmatched junction bases: 9. CDR3 size: 15 residues. The CDR3 reads CASSTRTGAESPLHF. DNA of the CDR3: TGTGCCAGCAGCACTCGGACAGGGGCCGAATCACCCCTCCACTTT.

The chain uses TRBV5-1 and TRBJ2-1, with TRBD2 matching over 10 bases. V was pared by 0 bases and J by 7 bases, with 7 bases of the junction left unmatched. From germline, CDR1 is SGHRS and CDR2 YFSETQ. The CDR3 consists of 16 residues. The CDR3 protein is CASSLEASGSWNEQFF. The CDR3 nucleotides read TGCGCCAGCAGCTTGGAAGCTAGCGGGAGTTGGAATGAGCAGTTCTTC.

The V gene is TRBV24-1, the J gene TRBJ1-2; D might be TRBD1 (5 bases). V shed 0 bases and J shed 2 bases, with 6 bases lying between them. CDR3 length: 14 amino acids. The germline V gene has CDR1 KGHDR and CDR2 SFDVKD. DNA of the CDR3: TGTGCCACCAGTGATTTGGCAGGGAACTATGGCTACACCTTC. It encodes CATSDLAGNYGYTF.